Here is one TCR beta chain with its context. cDNA prepared by RNA extraction and subsequent reverse transcription served as the template for sequencing. This table comes from immunoSEQ multiplex PCR, and its TCRdb copy is limited to in-frame clones, with some not included. The sample records around 170,000 clones, 40% to 55% being singletons. The CDR3 is 18 amino acids. Looked up from germline, CDR1 is PRHDT and CDR2 is FYEKMQ (reference sequence). V lost 2 bases and J lost 1, with 20 bases in between. As for treatment: oral pan-JAK inhibitor, 5-10 mg twice daily. The data derive from a study of CD8+ T cells in alopecia areata. Study-wide context: A regimen of oral tofacitinib, 5 to 10 mg twice daily, was given to treated patients. Treatment ran 6 to 18 months, with 6 months of follow-up afterward.

The source is a human donor with alopecia areata. The source material was CD8+ T cells sorted from blood, sampled at week 52, from a patient treated with tofacitinib. The chain links TRBV13 to TRBJ1-1, with a possible D match to TRBD1 (5 bases). CDR3 region: CASSLHEGQSPWNTEAFF. The CDR3 DNA reads as TGTGCCAGCAGCTTACACGAGGGGCAATCACCTTGGAACACTGAAGCTTTCTTT.